This T cell receptor beta chain came from a study of molecular identifiers for immune sequencing clone quantification (dated 2018 in TCRdb). About the full investigation: For a replicate experiment, the RNA from either approximately 20,000 or 100,000 naive CD8 T cells was divided into five aliquots, and four of those aliquots went on to sequencing. This methods study used CD8 T cells to benchmark TCR RNA copy counting and molecular-identifier clustering-based TCR repertoire sequencing (MIDCIRS).

Libraries of naive CD8 T cells were built from anywhere between roughly 18,000 and 1,000,000 sorted cells, with 10%, 30% or 50% of the purified RNA used. Naive CD8 T cells, defined as CD8+CD4-CCR7+CD45RA+, were FACS-sorted into RLT Plus buffer on a BD FACSAria II. To test detection sensitivity, Jurkat RNA equivalent to about eleven TCR copies was spiked into samples of roughly 18,000-1,000,000 naive CD8 T cells. Enrichment of CD8 T cells was done with RosetteSep CD8+ T Cell Enrichment Cocktail plus Ficoll-Paque, and ACK red cell lysis came afterward. Concerning this clonotype itself: Its antigen remains unidentified. Per-nucleotide qualities are absent, and no much larger clonotype sits a single base away.

The study at large found these results: When barcode sub-clustering was omitted, TCR diversity was inflated by chimeric consensus sequences, with chimeras reaching as high as 47%. Modeling estimated 2.5 to 3 recovered TCR RNA copies per cell, compared with roughly 10 by digital PCR, which implies 30% to 35% capture efficiency. The naive libraries included spiked-in Jurkat TCR RNA (fewer than eleven copies' worth), and this RNA is not part of the donor repertoire. The sizes of highly expanded clones could end up underestimated when identical TCR molecules share a barcode. Even against a background of 850,000 to 1,000,000 naive CD8 T cells, spiked-in Jurkat TCR RNA amounting to a single cell's worth was reported to be detectable. In CMV-specific effector cells, clones with more than 20 RNA copies accounted for over 99% of molecules, whereas in naive cells such clones accounted for under 1%.

The library was made by PCR. The sequencing machine was a NextSeq 500. Bulk TCR libraries were made following a previously described method, with the TCR primers given in Table S5. Total RNA was purified with the Qiagen AllPrep DNA/RNA kit. Before analysis, reads from multiple sequencing runs of the same library were pooled. The paper's processing steps were these. Only reads with exact TCR constant sequence were kept, trimmed to 150 nt, and grouped by their 12-nt molecular barcodes. Within each barcode group, reads were sub-clustered at a 15% Levenshtein threshold, and quality-weighted consensus sequences were built per RNA molecule. Non-functional sequences were removed, as were lower-count sequences one edit away from another. Based on a fit of two negative binomial distributions, barcode sub-clusters having less than 20% of the maximum read count were discarded. TCRdb redid the processing of the public reads, applying fastp at Q25 and MiXCR, and retained in-frame beta chains. Each entry merges the rows of one CDR3 protein and shows their most common DNA and genes. TCRdb, not the authors, supplied the V and J calls. Here the sample has hundreds of thousands of distinct CDR3 sequences; about 25% occur a single time. Of the sample, about 0.84% falls within the top ten clones.

This sequence was found in a human donor in good health. Some libraries in this study had Jurkat cell RNA spiked in. The sequencing sample was made of naive CD8+ T cells from blood, with Jurkat cell RNA spiked in. Read against the paper, the sample's cell subset or site label means: FACS-sorted CD8+CD4-CCR7+CD45RA+ naive T cells.

The nucleotide sequence is given as TGCAGCGTTGAAGTTTATTCCTACGAGCAGTACTTC. The resulting protein is CSVEVYSYEQYF. The V and J genes are TRBV29-1 and TRBJ2-7; the D segment cannot be called with confidence. The junction shows trimming of 1 base on V and 1 base on J, plus 5 bases between the germline ends. Reading the germline V gene gives CDR1 SQVTM and CDR2 ANQGSEA. The CDR3, cysteine through phenylalanine, is 12 amino acids long. The retained sequence is limited to the CDR3, 36 bases, with the frame set at the first base.